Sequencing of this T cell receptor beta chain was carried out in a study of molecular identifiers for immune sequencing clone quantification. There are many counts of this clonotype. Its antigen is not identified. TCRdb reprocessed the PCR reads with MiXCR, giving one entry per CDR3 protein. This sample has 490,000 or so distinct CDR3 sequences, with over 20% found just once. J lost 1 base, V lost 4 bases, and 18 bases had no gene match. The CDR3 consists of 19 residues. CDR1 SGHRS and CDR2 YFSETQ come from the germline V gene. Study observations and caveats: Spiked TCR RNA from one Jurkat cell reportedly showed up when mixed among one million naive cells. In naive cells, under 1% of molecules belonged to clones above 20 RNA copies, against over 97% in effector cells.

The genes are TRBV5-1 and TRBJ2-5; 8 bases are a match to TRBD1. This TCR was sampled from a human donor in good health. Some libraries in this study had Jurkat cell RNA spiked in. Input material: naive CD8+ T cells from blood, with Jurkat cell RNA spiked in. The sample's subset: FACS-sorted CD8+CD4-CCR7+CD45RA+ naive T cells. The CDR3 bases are TGCGCCAGCAGCCTCGACTACTTTAGCAACAGGGGGATCCAAGAGACCCAGTACTTC. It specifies CASSLDYFSNRGIQETQYF.